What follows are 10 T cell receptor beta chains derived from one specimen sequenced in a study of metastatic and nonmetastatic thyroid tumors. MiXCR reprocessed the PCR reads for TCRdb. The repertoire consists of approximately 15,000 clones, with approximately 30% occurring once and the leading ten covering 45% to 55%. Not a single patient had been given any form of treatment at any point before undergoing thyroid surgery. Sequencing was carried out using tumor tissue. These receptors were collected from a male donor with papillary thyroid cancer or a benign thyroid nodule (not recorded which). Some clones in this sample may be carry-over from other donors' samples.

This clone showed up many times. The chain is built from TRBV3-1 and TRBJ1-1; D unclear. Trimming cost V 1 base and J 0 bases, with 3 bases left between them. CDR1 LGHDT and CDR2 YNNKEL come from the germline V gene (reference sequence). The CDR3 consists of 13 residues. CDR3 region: CASSQVMNTEAFF. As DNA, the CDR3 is TGTGCCAGCAGCCAAGTCATGAACACTGAAGCTTTCTTT.

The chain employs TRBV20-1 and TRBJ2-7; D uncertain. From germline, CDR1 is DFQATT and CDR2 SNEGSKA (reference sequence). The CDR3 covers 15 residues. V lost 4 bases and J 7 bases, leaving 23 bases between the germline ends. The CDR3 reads CSAKPLESEPLEQYF. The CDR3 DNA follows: TGCAGTGCTAAACCCCTAGAATCCGAGCCCTTAGAGCAGTACTTC.

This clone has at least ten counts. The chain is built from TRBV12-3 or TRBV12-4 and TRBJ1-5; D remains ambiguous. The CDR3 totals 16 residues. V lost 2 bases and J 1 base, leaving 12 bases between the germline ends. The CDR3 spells CASSLYPVGSNQPQHF. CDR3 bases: TGTGCCAGCAGTTTATATCCGGTAGGGAGCAATCAGCCCCAGCATTTT.

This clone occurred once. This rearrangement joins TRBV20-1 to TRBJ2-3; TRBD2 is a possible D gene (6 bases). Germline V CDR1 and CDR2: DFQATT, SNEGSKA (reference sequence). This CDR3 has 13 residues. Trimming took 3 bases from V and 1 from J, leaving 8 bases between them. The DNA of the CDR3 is TGCAGTGCTAGGGGGGAGGGCACAGATACGCAGTATTTT. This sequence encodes CSARGEGTDTQYF.

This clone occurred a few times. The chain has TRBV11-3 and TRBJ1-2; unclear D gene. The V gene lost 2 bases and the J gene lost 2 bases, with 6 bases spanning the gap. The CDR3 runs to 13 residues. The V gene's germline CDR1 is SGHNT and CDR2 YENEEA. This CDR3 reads CASSLSGNYGYTF. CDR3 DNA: TGTGCCAGCAGCTTATCAGGAAACTATGGCTACACCTTC.

This chain's CDR3 is CASSQGTGTFDQYF. CDR3 coding DNA: TGTGCCAGCAGCCAAGGGACAGGCACCTTCGACCAGTACTTC. This chain uses TRBV3-1 with TRBJ2-7; 7 bases agree with TRBD1. The CDR3 spans 14 residues. Trimming took 1 base from V and 10 from J; bases not matched to a gene: 10. Per germline, CDR1 LGHDT and CDR2 YNNKEL (reference sequence).

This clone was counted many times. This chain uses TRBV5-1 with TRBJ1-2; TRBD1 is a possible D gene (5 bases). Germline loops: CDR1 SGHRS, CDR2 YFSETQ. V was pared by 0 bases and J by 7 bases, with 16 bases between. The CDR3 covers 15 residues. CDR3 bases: TGCGCCAGCAGCTTGGAAGGTGTGGGAGGGGTTGGCTACACCTTC. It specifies CASSLEGVGGVGYTF.

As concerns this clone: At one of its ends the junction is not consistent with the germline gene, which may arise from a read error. This chain's CDR3 is CRARPVDSGSSNEQYF. The CDR3 DNA reads TGCAGGGCTAGACCCGTAGATTCAGGGAGCTCCAACGAGCAGTACTTC. The rearrangement joins TRBV20-1 to TRBJ2-7; either TRBD1 or TRBD2 may supply D (5 bases each). The CDR3 consists of 16 residues. Germline V lookup: CDR1 DFQATT, CDR2 SNEGSKA (reference sequence).

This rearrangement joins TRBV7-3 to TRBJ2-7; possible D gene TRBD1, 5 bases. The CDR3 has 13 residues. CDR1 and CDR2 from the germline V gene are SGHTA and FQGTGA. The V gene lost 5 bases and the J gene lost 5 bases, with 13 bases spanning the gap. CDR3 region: CASSPGISHEQYF. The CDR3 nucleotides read TGTGCCAGCAGCCCAGGGATCAGCCACGAGCAGTACTTC.

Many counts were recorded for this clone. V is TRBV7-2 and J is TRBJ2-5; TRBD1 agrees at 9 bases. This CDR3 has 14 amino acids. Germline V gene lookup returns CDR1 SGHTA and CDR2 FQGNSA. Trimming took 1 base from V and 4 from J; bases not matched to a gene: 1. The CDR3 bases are TGTGCCAGCAGCTTAGACAGGGGGCGAGAGACCCAGTACTTC. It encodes CASSLDRGRETQYF.